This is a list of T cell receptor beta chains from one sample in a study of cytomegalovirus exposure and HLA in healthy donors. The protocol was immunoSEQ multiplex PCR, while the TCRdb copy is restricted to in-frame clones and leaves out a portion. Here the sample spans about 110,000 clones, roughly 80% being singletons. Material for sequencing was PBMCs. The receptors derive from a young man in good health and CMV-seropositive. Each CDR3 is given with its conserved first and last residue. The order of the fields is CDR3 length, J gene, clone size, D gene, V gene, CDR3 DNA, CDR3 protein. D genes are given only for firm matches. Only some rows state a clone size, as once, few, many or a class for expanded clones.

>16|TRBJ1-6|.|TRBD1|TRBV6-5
TGTGCCAGCAGTTCCTCAGGGGGCGCTAATAATTCACCCCTCCACTTT
CASSSSGGANNSPLHF
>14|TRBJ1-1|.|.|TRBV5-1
TGCGCCAGCAGCTTGACAGGGCTGAACACTGAAGCTTTCTTT
CASSLTGLNTEAFF
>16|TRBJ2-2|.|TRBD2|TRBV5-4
TGTGCCAGCAGCCTGAGTAGCGGGGTGAACACCGGGGAGCTGTTTTTT
CASSLSSGVNTGELFF
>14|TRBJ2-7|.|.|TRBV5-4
TGTGCCAGCAGTTCCCGACAGGGAGGCGACGAGCAGTACTTC
CASSSRQGGDEQYF
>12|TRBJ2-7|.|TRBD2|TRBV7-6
TGTGCCAGCAGCCCTGCGGGGGGCGAGCAGTACTTC
CASSPAGGEQYF
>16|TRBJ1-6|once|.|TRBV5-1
TGCGCCAGCAGCTTGGTAGGGAGCTCCTATAATTCACCCCTCCACTTT
CASSLVGSSYNSPLHF
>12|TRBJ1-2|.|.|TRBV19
TGTGCCAGTAAGGGAGACTACTATGGCTACACCTTC
CASKGDYYGYTF
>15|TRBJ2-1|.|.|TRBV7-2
TGTGCCAGCAGCCTCCGGGTGGGGGGAAACAATGAGCAGTTCTTC
CASSLRVGGNNEQFF
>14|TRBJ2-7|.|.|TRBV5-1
TGCGCCAGCAGTCCGGTTGCGGGGTACGACGAGCAGTACTTC
CASSPVAGYDEQYF
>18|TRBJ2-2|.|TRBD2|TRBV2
TGTGCCAGCAGTGAAGCGCTTGGAAGCGGGGGGGCCGACGGGGAGCTGTTTTTT
CASSEALGSGGADGELFF
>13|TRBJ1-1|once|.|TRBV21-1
TGTGCCAGCAACCAGGGCAGGGGGACTGAAGCTTTCTTT
CASNQGRGTEAFF
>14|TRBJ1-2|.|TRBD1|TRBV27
TGTGCCAGCAGTCCCAGGGGACAGATCTATGGCTACACCTTC
CASSPRGQIYGYTF
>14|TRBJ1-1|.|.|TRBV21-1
TGTGCCAGCACCGGGACAGACATGAACACTGAAGCTTTCTTT
CASTGTDMNTEAFF